A selection of T cell receptor beta chains follows, all from one sample in a study of blood T cells in healthy people across ages. TCRdb itself ran the 5' RACE reads through MiXCR, one entry per CDR3 protein. The data contain about 1.4 million distinct CDR3 sequences, approximately 59% of them seen just once; the ten biggest clones take up over 5%. Sequenced material: blood. These receptors came from a man aged 18-30 years in good health. Both conserved end residues are part of each CDR3. Each record gives: V gene, D gene, J gene, clone size, CDR3 protein, CDR3 DNA. A D gene is named only where the DNA matches it firmly. A clone size is listed for some rows: how often the clone was seen (once, few, many), or a class if it is expanded.

TRBV12-3/TRBV12-4,NA,TRBJ1-1,NA,CASSVLTENTEAFF,TGTGCCAGCAGTGTCCTCACAGAAAACACTGAAGCTTTCTTT
TRBV29-1,NA,TRBJ1-3,NA,CSVEQPGNTIYF,TGCAGCGTTGAACAGCCTGGAAACACCATATATTTT
TRBV6-2/TRBV6-3,NA,TRBJ2-7,NA,CASSDLPEYEQYF,TGTGCCAGCAGTGACCTACCTGAATACGAGCAGTACTTC
TRBV10-3,NA,TRBJ2-7,NA,CAISVGVGYEQYF,TGTGCCATCAGTGTCGGGGTCGGCTACGAGCAGTACTTC
TRBV20-1,TRBD1,TRBJ1-1,NA,CSAPNTDRANTEAFF,TGCAGTGCTCCTAATACGGACAGGGCGAACACTGAAGCTTTCTTT
TRBV3-1,NA,TRBJ2-1,NA,CASSQDTVANEQFF,TGTGCCAGCAGCCAAGATACAGTGGCCAATGAGCAGTTCTTC
TRBV27,NA,TRBJ1-6,NA,CASSLYQGPNSPLHF,TGTGCCAGCAGTTTATATCAGGGCCCCAATTCACCCCTCCACTTT
TRBV7-9,NA,TRBJ2-1,NA,CASSVGGGKGEQFF,TGTGCCAGCAGCGTAGGCGGGGGCAAGGGCGAGCAGTTCTTC
TRBV18,NA,TRBJ1-5,NA,CASSPVGQGNQPQHF,TGTGCCAGCTCACCTGTGGGGCAGGGCAATCAGCCCCAGCATTTT
TRBV4-1,TRBD2,TRBJ2-5,NA,CASSQYSGHQETQCF,TGCGCCAGCAGCCAGTATAGCGGGCACCAAGAGACCCAGTGCTTC
TRBV5-1,NA,TRBJ2-3,few,CASELGVGQHTQYF,TGCGCCAGCGAGCTTGGCGTAGGCCAACATACGCAGTATTTT
TRBV6-6,NA,TRBJ2-6,NA,CAGSYWIRSGANVLTF,TGTGCCGGCAGTTACTGGATCCGCTCTGGGGCCAACGTCCTGACTTTC
TRBV12-3/TRBV12-4,NA,TRBJ1-4,NA,CASTLGFGGINEKLFF,TGTGCCAGCACCTTGGGATTCGGAGGGATTAATGAAAAACTGTTTTTT
TRBV5-1,NA,TRBJ2-7,NA,CASSSLLGRHAYEQYF,TGCGCCAGCAGCTCCCTATTGGGTCGGCATGCCTACGAGCAGTACTTC
TRBV21-1,NA,TRBJ2-3,few,CASRNRPDQLSTDTQYF,TGTGCCAGCAGAAACCGGCCTGACCAACTTAGCACAGATACGCAGTATTTT
TRBV11-2,TRBD2,TRBJ2-1,NA,CASSLVGTTSNKEQFF,TGTGCCAGCAGCTTAGTGGGAACGACTAGCAATAAAGAGCAGTTCTTC
TRBV7-2,TRBD2,TRBJ2-3,NA,CATRTSGFNTDTQYF,TGTGCCACCCGGACTAGCGGCTTCAACACAGATACGCAGTATTTT
TRBV10-3,TRBD1,TRBJ2-1,NA,CASTGQSYNEQFF,TGTGCCAGCACGGGACAGAGCTACAATGAGCAGTTCTTC
TRBV7-2,NA,TRBJ2-3,NA,CASRTDATDTQYF,TGTGCCAGCAGGACCGACGCCACAGATACGCAGTATTTT
TRBV6-5,NA,TRBJ1-5,NA,CASFLGPNQPQHF,TGTGCCAGCTTCCTAGGCCCCAATCAGCCCCAGCATTTT
TRBV29-1,NA,TRBJ1-1,NA,CSVAGGWNTEAFF,TGCAGCGTTGCGGGAGGGTGGAACACTGAAGCTTTCTTT
TRBV20-1,TRBD1,TRBJ1-4,few,CSARGRDRDRPSTNEKLFF,TGCAGTGCTAGAGGCAGAGATAGGGACAGACCATCAACTAATGAAAAACTGTTTTTT
TRBV21-1,NA,TRBJ1-2,NA,CASSIPGNYGYTF,TGTGCCAGCAGCATCCCAGGGAACTATGGCTACACCTTC
TRBV19,TRBD1,TRBJ2-7,once,CASSIGGQDTYEQYF,TGTGCCAGTAGTATTGGGGGACAGGACACCTACGAGCAGTACTTC
TRBV4-1,NA,TRBJ2-7,few,CASSQIGTSGYEQYF,TGCGCCAGCAGCCAAATCGGGACTTCTGGGTACGAGCAGTACTTC
TRBV6-6,TRBD2,TRBJ2-7,NA,CASNLGLAGAYEQYF,TGTGCCAGCAACCTAGGACTAGCGGGAGCTTACGAGCAGTACTTC
TRBV7-9,TRBD1,TRBJ2-4,NA,CASSLPLIPRGKDIQYF,TGTGCCAGCTCCCTTCCACTAATCCCCAGGGGGAAGGACATTCAGTACTTC
TRBV4-2,NA,TRBJ2-5,NA,CASSQDRDPSAQTQYF,TGTGCCAGCAGCCAAGATAGGGACCCCTCCGCTCAGACCCAGTACTTC
TRBV7-9,TRBD2,TRBJ2-1,NA,CASTLSGGAGFDEQFF,TGTGCCAGCACCCTTAGCGGGGGGGCCGGTTTTGATGAGCAGTTCTTC
TRBV3-1,NA,TRBJ2-7,NA,CASSQVISSYEQYF,TGTGCCAGCAGCCAAGTAATCAGCTCCTACGAGCAGTACTTC
TRBV5-1,NA,TRBJ2-1,once,CASRGTERYNEQFF,TGCGCCAGCAGAGGGACGGAGCGTTACAATGAGCAGTTCTTC
TRBV4-1,NA,TRBJ1-4,NA,CASSQDAGRNEKLFF,TGCGCCAGCAGCCAAGACGCCGGAAGAAATGAAAAACTGTTTTTT
TRBV5-1,NA,TRBJ2-5,NA,CASSLGWLEGETQYF,TGCGCCAGCAGCTTAGGATGGCTAGAAGGGGAGACCCAGTACTTC
TRBV4-3,NA,TRBJ1-2,NA,CASSQDTLGLPYGYTF,TGCGCCAGCAGCCAAGATACGTTGGGACTGCCCTATGGCTACACCTTC
TRBV7-9,TRBD2,TRBJ2-3,once,CASSLRAGSITDTQYF,TGTGCCAGCAGCTTACGAGCGGGGTCCATCACAGATACGCAGTATTTT
TRBV27,NA,TRBJ1-6,once,CASSLERHLSYNSPLHF,TGTGCCAGCAGTTTAGAGCGCCACCTCTCCTATAATTCACCCCTCCACTTT
TRBV4-2,NA,TRBJ1-6,few,CASSQAYYNSPLHF,TGTGCCAGCAGCCAAGCGTACTATAATTCACCCCTCCACTTT
TRBV15,TRBD1,TRBJ2-7,few,CATSSLITGTGISYEQYF,TGTGCCACCAGCAGCTTGATTACCGGGACAGGGATTTCCTACGAGCAGTACTTC
TRBV15,TRBD1,TRBJ1-2,NA,CATSRVGTDNYGYTF,TGTGCCACCAGCAGAGTAGGGACAGATAACTACGGCTACACCTTC
TRBV12-3/TRBV12-4,NA,TRBJ2-3,NA,CASSLRATQYF,TGTGCCAGCAGTTTGCGGGCCACGCAGTATTTT
TRBV10-2,TRBD2,TRBJ2-1,NA,CASSATSGRLSYNEQFF,TGCGCCAGCAGTGCGACTAGCGGGAGACTTTCGTACAATGAGCAGTTCTTC
TRBV12-3/TRBV12-4,NA,TRBJ2-7,few,CASSLLGRPYEQYF,TGTGCCAGCAGTTTGCTAGGGAGGCCCTACGAGCAGTACTTC
TRBV12-3/TRBV12-4,NA,TRBJ2-7,many,CASSSRGYEQYF,TGTGCCAGCAGTTCCCGGGGCTACGAGCAGTACTTC
TRBV7-6,TRBD1,TRBJ2-7,NA,CASSPGTDAGNEQYF,TGTGCCAGCAGCCCGGGGACAGATGCTGGGAATGAGCAGTACTTC
TRBV15,TRBD2,TRBJ2-5,NA,CATSRVWALGRGGTIQETQYF,TGTGCCACCAGCAGAGTATGGGCTCTGGGGCGGGGGGGAACTATCCAAGAGACCCAGTACTTC
TRBV27,NA,TRBJ1-6,NA,CASSITGSSYNSPLHF,TGTGCCAGCAGCATTACAGGGAGCTCCTATAATTCACCCCTCCACTTT
TRBV12-3/TRBV12-4,NA,TRBJ2-1,few,CASRPTAGDEQFF,TGTGCCAGCAGACCAACAGCTGGCGATGAGCAGTTCTTC
TRBV5-1,NA,TRBJ1-4,NA,CASSEYGGPNEKLFF,TGCGCCAGCAGCGAATATGGGGGTCCTAATGAAAAACTGTTTTTT
TRBV11-2,TRBD1,TRBJ1-6,NA,CASSWGDSNSPLHF,TGTGCCAGCAGCTGGGGGGACAGCAATTCACCCCTCCACTTT
TRBV7-2,NA,TRBJ2-7,NA,CASSFYSGSSHEQYF,TGTGCCAGCAGCTTCTATAGCGGTTCCTCCCACGAGCAGTACTTC
TRBV28,TRBD2,TRBJ2-7,NA,CASSFERGWYEQYF,TGTGCCAGCAGTTTTGAGCGGGGGTGGTACGAGCAGTACTTC
TRBV20-1,NA,TRBJ1-1,once,CSAILQGNTEAFF,TGCAGTGCCATATTACAGGGGAACACTGAAGCTTTCTTT
TRBV7-9,NA,TRBJ1-4,NA,CASSPLGGPEKLFF,TGTGCCAGCAGCCCGCTTGGGGGGCCGGAAAAACTGTTTTTT
TRBV5-1,NA,TRBJ2-3,NA,CASSFDRYTQYF,TGCGCCAGCAGTTTCGACAGATATACGCAGTATTTT
TRBV6-2/TRBV6-3,NA,TRBJ2-2,NA,CASSYSHRIPGELFF,TGTGCCAGCAGTTACTCTCACAGGATCCCCGGGGAGCTGTTTTTT
TRBV9,NA,TRBJ2-6,few,CASSVGTRMAGANVLTF,TGTGCCAGCAGCGTAGGGACAAGAATGGCTGGGGCCAACGTCCTGACTTTT
TRBV5-1,NA,TRBJ2-3,NA,CASSLFPGATTDTQYF,TGCGCCAGCAGCTTGTTTCCGGGAGCGACCACAGATACGCAGTATTTT